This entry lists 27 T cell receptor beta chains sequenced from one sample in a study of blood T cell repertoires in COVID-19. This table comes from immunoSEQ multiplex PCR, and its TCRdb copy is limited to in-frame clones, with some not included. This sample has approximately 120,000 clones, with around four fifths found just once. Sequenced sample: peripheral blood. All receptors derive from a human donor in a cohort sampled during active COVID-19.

The CDR3 sequence is CASSFREGADTQYF. The CDR3 DNA sequence: TGCGCCAGCAGCTTCAGGGAGGGCGCAGATACGCAGTATTTT. The V call is TRBV5-1, the J call TRBJ2-3; 7 nucleotides line up with TRBD2. The CDR3 consists of 14 residues. The germline V gene encodes CDR1 SGHRS and CDR2 YFSETQ. Trimming removed 2 bases from V and 4 bases from J; junction bases left unmatched: 4.

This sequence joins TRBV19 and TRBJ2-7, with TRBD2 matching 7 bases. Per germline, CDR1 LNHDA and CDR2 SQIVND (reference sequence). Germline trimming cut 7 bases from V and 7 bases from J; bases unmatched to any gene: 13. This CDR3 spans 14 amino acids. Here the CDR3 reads CASTRMAGEREQYF. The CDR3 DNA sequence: TGTGCCAGTACCCGGATGGCGGGAGAAAGGGAGCAGTACTTC. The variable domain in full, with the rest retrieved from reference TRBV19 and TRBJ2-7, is DGGITQSPKYLFRKEGQNVTLSCEQNLNHDAMYWYRQDPGQGLRLIYYSQIVNDFQKGDIAEGYSVSREKKESFPLTVTSAQKNPTAFYLCASTRMAGEREQYFGPGTRLTVT.

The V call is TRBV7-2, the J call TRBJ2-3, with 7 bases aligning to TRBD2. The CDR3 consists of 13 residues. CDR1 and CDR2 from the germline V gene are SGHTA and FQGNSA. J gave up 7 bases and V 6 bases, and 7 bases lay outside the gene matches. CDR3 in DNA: TGTGCCAGCAGGGACCCTAGCGGAAATACGCAGTATTTT. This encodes CASRDPSGNTQYF.

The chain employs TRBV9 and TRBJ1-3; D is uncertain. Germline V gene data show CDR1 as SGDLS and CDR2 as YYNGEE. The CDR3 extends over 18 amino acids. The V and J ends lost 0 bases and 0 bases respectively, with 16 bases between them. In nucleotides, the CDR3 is TGTGCCAGCAGCGTAGCTCTGACCCACGACTTCTCTGGAAACACCATATATTTT. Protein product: CASSVALTHDFSGNTIYF.

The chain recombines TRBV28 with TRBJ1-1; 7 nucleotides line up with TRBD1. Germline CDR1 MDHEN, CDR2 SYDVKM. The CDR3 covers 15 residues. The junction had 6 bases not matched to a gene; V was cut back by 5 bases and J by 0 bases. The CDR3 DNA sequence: TGTGCCAGCAGTGGACAGGCCCCCATGAACACTGAAGCTTTCTTT. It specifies CASSGQAPMNTEAFF. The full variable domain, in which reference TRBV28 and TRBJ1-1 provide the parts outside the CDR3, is DVKVTQSSRYLVKRTGEKVFLECVQDMDHENMFWYRQDPGLGLRLIYFSYDVKMKEKGDIPEGYSVSREKKERFSLILESASTNQTSMYLCASSGQAPMNTEAFFGQGTRLTVV.

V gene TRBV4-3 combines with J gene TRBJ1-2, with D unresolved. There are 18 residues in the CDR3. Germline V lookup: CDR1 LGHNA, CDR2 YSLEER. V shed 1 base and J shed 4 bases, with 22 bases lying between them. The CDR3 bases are TGCGCCAGCAGCCAAGTAGGACTAAGCCCTACTAGGACCTATGGCTACACCTTC. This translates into CASSQVGLSPTRTYGYTF.

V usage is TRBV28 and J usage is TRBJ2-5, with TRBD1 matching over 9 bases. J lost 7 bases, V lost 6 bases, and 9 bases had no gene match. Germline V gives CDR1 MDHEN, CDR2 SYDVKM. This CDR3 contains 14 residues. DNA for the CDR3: TGTGCCAGCAGCCCGGACAGGGGAGATTGGACCCAGTACTTC. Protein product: CASSPDRGDWTQYF.

The CDR3 sequence is CASSLVPPGRAPRNEQFF. As DNA, the CDR3 is TGTGCCAGCAGCTTGGTTCCTCCGGGCAGGGCCCCTCGTAATGAGCAGTTCTTC. The rearrangement joins TRBV5-5 to TRBJ2-1; possibly TRBD1 for D (5 bases). The CDR3 covers 18 residues. Trimming pared 0 bases from V and 7 bases from J, leaving 23 bases between. From germline, CDR1 is SGHKS and CDR2 YYEKEE (reference sequence). The whole variable domain, remainder taken from reference TRBV5-5 and TRBJ2-1, is DAGVTQSPTHLIKTRGQQVTLRCSPISGHKSVSWYQQVLGQGPQFIFQYYEKEERGRGNFPDRFSARQFPNYSSELNVNALLLGDSALYLCASSLVPPGRAPRNEQFFGPGTRLTVL.

CDR3 amino acids: CSAPGGVGYTF. CDR3 coding DNA: TGCAGTGCCCCGGGAGGGGTTGGCTACACCTTC. The genes are TRBV20-1 and TRBJ1-2, with D tentatively TRBD1 (5 bases). Germline values: CDR1 DFQATT, CDR2 SNEGSKA (reference sequence). The CDR3 covers 11 residues. Trimming took 6 bases from V and 7 from J, leaving 12 bases between them.

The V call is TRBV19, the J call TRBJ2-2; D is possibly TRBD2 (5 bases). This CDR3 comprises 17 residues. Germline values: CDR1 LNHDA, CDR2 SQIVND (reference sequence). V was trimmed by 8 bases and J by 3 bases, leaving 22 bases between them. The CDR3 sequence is CASQPGGLTVDTGELFF. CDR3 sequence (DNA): TGTGCCAGTCAACCGGGCGGGCTGACCGTGGACACCGGGGAGCTGTTTTTT.

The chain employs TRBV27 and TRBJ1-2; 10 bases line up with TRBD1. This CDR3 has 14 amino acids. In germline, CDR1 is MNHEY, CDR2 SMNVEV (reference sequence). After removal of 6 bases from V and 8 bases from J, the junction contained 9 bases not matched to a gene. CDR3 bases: TGTGCCAGCAGCTCGAGACAGGGGGCCGGCGGCTACACCTTC. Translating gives CASSSRQGAGGYTF.

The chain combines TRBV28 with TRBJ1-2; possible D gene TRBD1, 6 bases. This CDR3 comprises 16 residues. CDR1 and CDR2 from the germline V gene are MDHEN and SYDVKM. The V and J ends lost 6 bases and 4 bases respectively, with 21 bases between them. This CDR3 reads CASRRGAGRGIYGYTF. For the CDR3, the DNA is TGTGCCAGCAGAAGGGGGGCAGGGAGGGGAATCTATGGCTACACCTTC.

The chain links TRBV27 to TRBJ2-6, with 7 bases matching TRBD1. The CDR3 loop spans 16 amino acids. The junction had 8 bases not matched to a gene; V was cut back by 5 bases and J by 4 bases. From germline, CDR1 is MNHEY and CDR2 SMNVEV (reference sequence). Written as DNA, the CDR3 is TGTGCCAGCAGTCCGGGACAGTCCTCGGGGGCCAACGTCCTGACTTTC. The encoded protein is CASSPGQSSGANVLTF. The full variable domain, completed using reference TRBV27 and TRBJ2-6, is EAQVTQNPRYLITVTGKKLTVTCSQNMNHEYMSWYRQDPGLGLRQIYYSMNVEVTDKGDVPEGYKVSRKEKRNFPLILESPSPNQTSLYFCASSPGQSSGANVLTFGAGSRLTVL.

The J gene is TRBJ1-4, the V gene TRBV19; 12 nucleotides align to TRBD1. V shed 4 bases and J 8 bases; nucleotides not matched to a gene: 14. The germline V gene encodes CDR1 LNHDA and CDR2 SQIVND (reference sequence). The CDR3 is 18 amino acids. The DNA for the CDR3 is TGTGCCAGTAGTAGGGACAGGGGGCGCGAAGGTCAAAAGGAAAAACTGTTTTTT. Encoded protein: CASSRDRGREGQKEKLFF.

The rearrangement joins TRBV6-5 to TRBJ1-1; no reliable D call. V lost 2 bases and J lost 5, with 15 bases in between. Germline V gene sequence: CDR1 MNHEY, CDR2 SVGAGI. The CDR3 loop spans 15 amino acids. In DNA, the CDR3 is TGTGCCAGCAGTTACCGCTTGGGGAGTAGGACTGAAGCTTTCTTT. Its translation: CASSYRLGSRTEAFF.

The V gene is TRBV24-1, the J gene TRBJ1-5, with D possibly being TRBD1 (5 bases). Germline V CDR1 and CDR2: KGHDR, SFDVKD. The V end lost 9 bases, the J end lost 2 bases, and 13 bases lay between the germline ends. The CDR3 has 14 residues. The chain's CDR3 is CATQRGEGNQPQHF. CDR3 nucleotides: TGTGCCACCCAGCGGGGCGAGGGCAATCAGCCCCAGCATTTT.

The CDR3: CASTPRGGGQPQHF. The DNA of the CDR3 is TGTGCCAGTACCCCCCGGGGGGGCGGACAGCCCCAGCATTTT. The chain employs TRBV19 and TRBJ1-5; tentatively, D is TRBD1 (6 bases). The CDR3 runs 14 residues. Germline values: CDR1 LNHDA, CDR2 SQIVND (reference sequence). Deletions cut 7 bases from V and 7 bases from J, with 17 bases between.

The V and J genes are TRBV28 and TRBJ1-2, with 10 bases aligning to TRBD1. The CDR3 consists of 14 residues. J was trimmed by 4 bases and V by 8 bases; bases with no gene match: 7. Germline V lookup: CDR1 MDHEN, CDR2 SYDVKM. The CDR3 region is CASEKDRGIYGYTF. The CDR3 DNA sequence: TGTGCCAGCGAGAAGGACAGGGGGATCTATGGCTACACCTTC.

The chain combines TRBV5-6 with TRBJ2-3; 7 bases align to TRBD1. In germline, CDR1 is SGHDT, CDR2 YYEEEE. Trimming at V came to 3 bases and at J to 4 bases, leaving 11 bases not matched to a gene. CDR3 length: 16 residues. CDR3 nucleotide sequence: TGTGCCAGCAGCTACGTCAGAAACAGGGGCCCAGATACGCAGTATTTT. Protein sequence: CASSYVRNRGPDTQYF.

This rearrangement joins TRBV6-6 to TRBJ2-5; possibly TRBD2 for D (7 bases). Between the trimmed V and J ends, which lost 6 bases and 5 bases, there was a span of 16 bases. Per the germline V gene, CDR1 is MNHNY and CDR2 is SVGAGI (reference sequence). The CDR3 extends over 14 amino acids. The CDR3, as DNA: TGTGCCAGCAGATTACAGGGAGGGGGGGAGACCCAGTACTTC. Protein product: CASRLQGGGETQYF.

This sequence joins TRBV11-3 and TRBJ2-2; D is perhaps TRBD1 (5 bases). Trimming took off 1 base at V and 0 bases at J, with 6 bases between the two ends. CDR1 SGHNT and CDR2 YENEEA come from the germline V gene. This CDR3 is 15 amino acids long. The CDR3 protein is CASSLGTTNTGELFF. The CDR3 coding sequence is TGTGCCAGCAGCTTAGGGACAACGAACACCGGGGAGCTGTTTTTT.

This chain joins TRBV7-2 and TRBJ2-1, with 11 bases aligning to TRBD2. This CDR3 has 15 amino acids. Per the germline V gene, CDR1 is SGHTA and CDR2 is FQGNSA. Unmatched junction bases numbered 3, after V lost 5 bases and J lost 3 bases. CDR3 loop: CASSVGLAGYNEQFF. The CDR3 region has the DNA TGTGCCAGCAGCGTAGGACTAGCGGGCTACAATGAGCAGTTCTTC.

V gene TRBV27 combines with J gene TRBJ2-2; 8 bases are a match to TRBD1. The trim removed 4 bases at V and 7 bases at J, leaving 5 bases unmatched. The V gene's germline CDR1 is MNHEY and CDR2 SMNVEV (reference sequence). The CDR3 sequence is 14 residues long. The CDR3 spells CASSSQGEVGELFF. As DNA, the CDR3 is TGTGCCAGCAGTTCACAGGGGGAGGTCGGGGAGCTGTTTTTT.

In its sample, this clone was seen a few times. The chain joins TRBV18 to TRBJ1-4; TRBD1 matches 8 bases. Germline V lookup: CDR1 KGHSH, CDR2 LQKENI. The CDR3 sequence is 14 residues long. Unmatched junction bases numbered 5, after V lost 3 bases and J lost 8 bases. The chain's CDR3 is CASSPGQEDEKLFF. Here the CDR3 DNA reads TGTGCCAGCTCACCGGGACAGGAGGACGAAAAACTGTTTTTT.

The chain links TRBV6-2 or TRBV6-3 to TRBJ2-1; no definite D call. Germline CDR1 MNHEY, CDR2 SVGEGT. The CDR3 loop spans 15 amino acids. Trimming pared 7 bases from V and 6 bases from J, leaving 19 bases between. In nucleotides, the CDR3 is TGTGCCAGCACCCCCCCCGGGTTTCAATTCAATGAGCAGTTCTTC. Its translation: CASTPPGFQFNEQFF.

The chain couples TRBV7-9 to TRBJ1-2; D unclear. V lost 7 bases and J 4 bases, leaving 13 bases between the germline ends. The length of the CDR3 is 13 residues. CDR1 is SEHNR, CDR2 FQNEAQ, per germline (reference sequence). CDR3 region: CASNRDRVYGYTF. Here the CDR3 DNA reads TGTGCCAGCAATCGGGATAGGGTCTATGGCTACACCTTC.

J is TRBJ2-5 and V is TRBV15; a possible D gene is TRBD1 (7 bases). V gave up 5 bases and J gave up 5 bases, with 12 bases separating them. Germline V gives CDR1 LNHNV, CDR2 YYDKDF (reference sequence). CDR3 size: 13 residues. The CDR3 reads CATSQGGQETQYF. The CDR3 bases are TGTGCCACCAGCCAGGGGGGTCAGGAGACCCAGTACTTC.